Following are 27 T cell receptor beta chains from one sample sequenced in a study of shared clonotypes between healthy human individuals. As defined, naive CD8 cells were CD45RO-negative and positively selected for CCR7, with terminally differentiated effector memory CD45RA+ cells excluded. The table came from immunoSEQ multiplex PCR; TCRdb's copy has only in-frame clones and leaves some out. Altogether millions of clones are present, around 93% being singletons, with the ten largest covering under 2%. Sample: naive CD8+ T cells from PBMCs. The receptor source for this set is a man between 18 and 35 years old in good health. Some clones in this sample may be carry-over from other donors' samples.

This clone appeared a single time. The genes are TRBV6-1 and TRBJ1-2; D remains ambiguous. CDR1 and CDR2 (germline): MNHNS, SASEGT. Deletions cut 11 bases from V and 0 bases from J, with 10 bases between. The length of the CDR3 is 12 residues. This CDR3 is CAGLEANYGYTF. The CDR3 DNA follows: TGTGCCGGCCTGGAGGCTAACTATGGCTACACCTTC.

V gene TRBV27 combines with J gene TRBJ2-6; D ambiguous. This CDR3 is 15 amino acids long. Germline values: CDR1 MNHEY, CDR2 SMNVEV (reference sequence). Trimming took off 4 bases at V and 3 bases at J, with 10 bases between the two ends. The CDR3 spells CASSSYRSGANVLTF. The CDR3 DNA sequence: TGTGCCAGCAGTTCTTACCGGAGTGGGGCCAACGTCCTGACTTTC.

CDR3 DNA sequence: TGTGCCAGCAGCTCCAGAGGCGAGACTGAAGCTTTCTTT. Its translation: CASSSRGETEAFF. The chain is built from TRBV9 and TRBJ1-1, with D hard to call. The CDR3 extends over 13 amino acids. Germline V gives CDR1 SGDLS, CDR2 YYNGEE. Between the trimmed V and J ends, which lost 4 bases and 5 bases, there was a span of 12 bases.

The chain employs TRBV13 and TRBJ1-2, with a tentative D call TRBD1 (5 bases). Germline lookup yields CDR1 PRHDT and CDR2 FYEKMQ (reference sequence). The V end lost 5 bases, the J end lost 8 bases, and 18 bases lay between the germline ends. This CDR3 is 14 amino acids long. This CDR3 reads CASSVGRSGEGYTF. Here the CDR3 DNA reads TGTGCCAGCAGCGTGGGACGGTCGGGAGAAGGCTACACCTTC. Using reference TRBV13 and TRBJ1-2 for the parts outside the CDR3, the full variable domain is AAGVIQSPRHLIKEKRETATLKCYPIPRHDTVYWYQQGPGQDPQFLISFYEKMQSDKGSIPDRFSAQQFSDYHSELNMSSLELGDSALYFCASSVGRSGEGYTFGSGTRLTVV.

This clone was seen only a few times. This chain joins TRBV4-2 and TRBJ2-7; D unclear. CDR3 length equals 12 residues. The germline V gene encodes CDR1 LGHNA and CDR2 YNFKEQ. Trimming cost V 0 bases and J 7 bases, with 7 bases left between them. The CDR3 region is CASSQEFREQYF. The CDR3 nucleotides are TGTGCCAGCAGCCAAGAATTTAGGGAGCAGTACTTC.

The J gene is TRBJ1-1, the V gene TRBV19; 9 bases map to TRBD1. Germline-derived CDR1 and CDR2 are LNHDA and SQIVND (reference sequence). The CDR3 sequence is 15 residues long. After removal of 9 bases from V and 1 base from J, the junction contained 9 bases not matched to a gene. CDR3: CASLRDRESNTEAFF. CDR3 nucleotide sequence: TGTGCCAGCCTCCGGGACAGGGAGTCGAACACTGAAGCTTTCTTT.

This clone was picked up a small number of times. The V and J genes are TRBV9 and TRBJ2-7, with D possibly matching TRBD2 (7 bases). CDR1 and CDR2 (germline): SGDLS, YYNGEE. The CDR3 spans 15 residues. The V gene lost 0 bases and the J gene lost 0 bases, with 10 bases spanning the gap. The CDR3 nucleotides are TGTGCCAGCAGCGTAGGTGCGGGGGCCTCCTACGAGCAGTACTTC. Amino acids: CASSVGAGASYEQYF.

This chain connects TRBV29-1 to TRBJ2-5; D remains unclear. CDR1 is SQVTM and CDR2 is ANQGSEA in the germline V gene. This CDR3 region has 10 residues. V lost 7 bases and J lost 3, with 6 bases in between. CDR3 protein: CSATKETQYF. The CDR3 region has the DNA TGCAGCGCCACTAAAGAGACCCAGTACTTC. The whole variable domain, filled in from reference TRBV29-1 and TRBJ2-5, reads SAVISQKPSRDICQRGTSLTIQCQVDSQVTMMFWYRQQPGQSLTLIATANQGSEATYESGFVIDKFPISRPNLTFSTLTVSNMSPEDSSIYLCSATKETQYFGPGTRLLVL.

The V call is TRBV19, the J call TRBJ2-7, with D perhaps TRBD2 (7 bases). The CDR3 sequence is 15 residues long. CDR1 is LNHDA, CDR2 SQIVND, per germline (reference sequence). V was cut by 0 bases and J by 3 bases, with 12 bases left in between. The CDR3 DNA is TGTGCCAGTAGTATAGATGTAGGGGGGGACTACGAGCAGTACTTC. Protein: CASSIDVGGDYEQYF.

V is TRBV27 and J is TRBJ2-7; no reliable D call. The V and J ends lost 6 bases and 2 bases respectively, with 14 bases between them. Germline CDR1 MNHEY, CDR2 SMNVEV (reference sequence). There are 14 residues in the CDR3. The CDR3 coding sequence is TGTGCCAGCAGCGAGACACTCCCCCCCTACGAGCAGTACTTC. Translation: CASSETLPPYEQYF.

The chain carries TRBV15 and TRBJ1-4, with D perhaps TRBD1 (6 bases). The CDR3 contains 11 residues. Germline loops: CDR1 LNHNV, CDR2 YYDKDF (reference sequence). As DNA, the CDR3 is TGTGCACAGGAGGGGGATGAAAAACTGTTTTTT. Protein: CAQEGDEKLFF. The full variable domain, rest sourced from reference TRBV15 and TRBJ1-4, is DAMVIQNPRYQVTQFGKPVTLSCSQTLNHNVMYWYQQKSSQAPKLLFHYYDKDFNNEADTPDNFQSRRPNTSFCFLDIRSPGLGDTAMYLCAQEGDEKLFFGSGTQLSVL.

The rearrangement links TRBV7-9 to TRBJ1-2; no firm D call. The ends were cut back, 1 base at V and 7 bases at J, with 10 bases in the middle. CDR1 is SEHNR, CDR2 FQNEAQ, per germline (reference sequence). CDR3 length: 13 amino acids. Written as DNA, the CDR3 is TGTGCCAGCAGCTTAGACCCCAAAAGTGGCTACACCTTC. Its translation: CASSLDPKSGYTF.

The chain joins TRBV5-1 to TRBJ2-2, with TRBD2 matching over 8 bases. V lost 0 bases and J lost 1; bases outside the gene matches: 11. Per germline, CDR1 SGHRS and CDR2 YFSETQ. This CDR3 has 19 amino acids. CDR3 nucleotides: TGCGCCAGCAGCTTGGCTGTGGTGGTTCTAGCGGGGAACACCGGGGAGCTGTTTTTT. Protein: CASSLAVVVLAGNTGELFF.

This clone was observed once. This chain links TRBV27 with TRBJ1-1; D ambiguous. The CDR3 covers 15 residues. The V and J ends lost 5 bases and 0 bases respectively, with 13 bases between them. In germline, CDR1 is MNHEY, CDR2 SMNVEV (reference sequence). The CDR3 here is CASSPREAMNTEAFF. In nucleotides, the CDR3 is TGTGCCAGCAGTCCCCGGGAGGCAATGAACACTGAAGCTTTCTTT.

The chain carries TRBV5-6 and TRBJ2-1; 10 bases line up with TRBD1. With 4 bases clipped from V and 9 bases from J, the junction kept 4 bases outside the gene matches. CDR1 and CDR2 from the germline V gene are SGHDT and YYEEEE. This CDR3 comprises 13 residues. CDR3 DNA: TGTGCCAGCAGCCGACAGGGGGCTGGTGAGCAGTTCTTC. Protein: CASSRQGAGEQFF.

The CDR3 coding sequence is TGTGCCAGCAGCGGAGGGGCATTGTATGGCTACACCTTC. Translating gives CASSGGALYGYTF. The genes are TRBV9 and TRBJ1-2; D perhaps matches TRBD1 (5 bases). The CDR3 contains 13 residues. CDR1 and CDR2 (germline): SGDLS, YYNGEE. V was shortened by 3 bases and J by 5 bases, with 11 bases between the two germline ends.

CDR3 loop: CASSVFGGSKDTQYF. CDR3 nucleotide sequence: TGCGCCAGCAGTGTTTTTGGGGGGTCCAAAGATACGCAGTATTTT. The J gene is TRBJ2-3, the V gene TRBV10-2; maybe TRBD2 (6 bases). Trimming stripped 4 bases from V and 5 bases from J, with 16 bases between. CDR1 WSHSY and CDR2 SAAADI come from the germline V gene. This CDR3 has 15 residues.

V gene TRBV30 combines with J gene TRBJ1-1, with TRBD1 as a possible D gene (5 bases). The CDR3 totals 16 residues. With 3 bases removed from V and 4 bases from J, the gap between germline ends came to 21 bases. CDR1 GTSNPN and CDR2 SVGIG come from the germline V gene (reference sequence). The chain's CDR3 is CAWSYDGGLRGTEAFF. The CDR3 DNA follows: TGTGCCTGGAGCTATGACGGTGGTTTAAGGGGCACTGAAGCTTTCTTT.

The chain links TRBV2 to TRBJ1-2; possible D gene TRBD1, 6 bases. Trimming pared 3 bases from V and 2 bases from J, leaving 16 bases between. Germline V lookup: CDR1 SNHLY, CDR2 FYNNEI. The CDR3 is 16 amino acids. CDR3 sequence reads: CASSEGRGLFNYGYTF. DNA of the CDR3: TGTGCCAGCAGTGAGGGCAGGGGTTTGTTCAACTATGGCTACACCTTC.

This rearrangement joins TRBV4-1 to TRBJ2-5; D may be TRBD2 (5 bases). The ends were cut back, 0 bases at V and 1 base at J, with 12 bases in the middle. The germline gives CDR1 MGHRA, CDR2 YSYEKL. The CDR3 is 16 amino acids. The DNA of the CDR3 is TGCGCCAGCAGCCAAGAGGAACTAGGAGTCCAAGAGACCCAGTACTTC. Translating it yields CASSQEELGVQETQYF.

The V call is TRBV6-5, the J call TRBJ2-7, with D unresolved. Per germline, CDR1 MNHEY and CDR2 SVGAGI. With 10 bases removed from V and 4 bases from J, the gap between germline ends came to 11 bases. This CDR3 contains 11 residues. The CDR3 sequence is CATGVTYEQYF. The CDR3 coding sequence is TGTGCCACCGGAGTAACTTACGAGCAGTACTTC.

This clone showed up just once. The J gene is TRBJ2-5, the V gene TRBV15; D is tentatively TRBD1 or TRBD2 (6 bases each). The V gene lost 2 bases and the J gene lost 5 bases, with 12 bases spanning the gap. This CDR3 has 14 amino acids. Germline lookup yields CDR1 LNHNV and CDR2 YYDKDF (reference sequence). CDR3 in amino acids: CATSRNWGAETQYF. The DNA of the CDR3 is TGTGCCACCAGCAGAAATTGGGGGGCCGAGACCCAGTACTTC.

The chain is built from TRBV19 and TRBJ2-1; 9 bases match TRBD2. Germline V CDR1 and CDR2: LNHDA, SQIVND (reference sequence). The CDR3 runs to 17 residues. The V gene end was trimmed by 4 bases and the J gene end by 4 bases; junction bases not matched to a gene: 11. CDR3 residues: CASSTGASGAFYNEQFF. CDR3 nucleotide sequence: TGTGCCAGTAGTACGGGGGCTAGCGGGGCCTTTTACAATGAGCAGTTCTTC.

The CDR3 loop is CASTWSGGRNTEAFF. The CDR3 nucleotides are TGTGCCAGCACCTGGAGCGGGGGTCGGAACACTGAAGCTTTCTTT. The chain couples TRBV27 to TRBJ1-1; the D gene is possibly TRBD1 (5 bases). The CDR3 runs to 15 residues. Germline CDR1 reads MNHEY; CDR2 reads SMNVEV (reference sequence). Trimming stripped 7 bases from V and 1 base from J, with 16 bases between.

This clone was observed a single time. The J gene is TRBJ1-4, the V gene TRBV30, with 9 bases that match TRBD1. The CDR3 is 14 amino acids. Germline lookup yields CDR1 GTSNPN and CDR2 SVGIG (reference sequence). V lost 2 bases and J lost 5; bases outside the gene matches: 3. The CDR3 DNA is TGTGCCTGGAGTTCGGGACAGGGAAATGAAAAACTGTTTTTT. It specifies CAWSSGQGNEKLFF.

V usage is TRBV4-2 and J usage is TRBJ1-4; D perhaps matches TRBD1 (5 bases). CDR1 is LGHNA, CDR2 YNFKEQ, per germline. This CDR3 region has 16 residues. The V end was cut by 0 bases, the J end by 6 bases, with 14 bases between. The CDR3 loop reads CASSQEVGGGDEKLFF. CDR3 nucleotides: TGTGCCAGCAGCCAAGAAGTGGGGGGTGGTGATGAAAAACTGTTTTTT.

The rearrangement uses TRBV28 and TRBJ2-7, with TRBD2 identical over 7 bases. V lost 3 bases, J lost 3 bases, and 14 bases stayed unmatched. The CDR3 consists of 17 residues. Germline V gives CDR1 MDHEN, CDR2 SYDVKM. CDR3 amino acids: CASSLPLESGAVYEQYF. CDR3 bases: TGTGCCAGCAGTTTGCCCTTAGAGAGCGGGGCCGTCTACGAGCAGTACTTC. The full variable domain, in which reference TRBV28 and TRBJ2-7 provide the parts outside the CDR3, is DVKVTQSSRYLVKRTGEKVFLECVQDMDHENMFWYRQDPGLGLRLIYFSYDVKMKEKGDIPEGYSVSREKKERFSLILESASTNQTSMYLCASSLPLESGAVYEQYFGPGTRLTVT.